This T cell receptor (beta chain) came from a study of CD8+ T cells in alopecia areata. Isolated RNA was reverse transcribed into cDNA used as the sequencing template. The repertoire was sequenced with immunoSEQ multiplex PCR; TCRdb's copy has only in-frame clones and lacks some. The repertoire has around 150,000 clones, 55% of them found once; the top ten carry less than 5%. In its sample, this clone was seen a few times. The antigen is unknown. A read error may produce the germline difference seen at one junction end. Study conclusions and caveats: There were also resident alphabeta T cells of normal skin sequenced in scalp samples. In patients, TCRs were shared less clearly than in mice, and HLA may possibly be involved.

This TCR was sampled from a human donor in good health. The specimen sequenced was CD4+ T cells sorted from blood.

The CDR3 coding sequence is TGCGCCAGCAACCCCGGACAGTCATTT. Translating gives CASNPGQSF. The rearrangement joins TRBV23-1 to TRBJ1-4, with a weak D call TRBD1 (6 bases). TRBV23-1 is treated as an ORF (open reading frame) with a function not yet certain. The CDR3 loop spans 9 amino acids.